This T cell receptor (beta chain) originates from a study of CXCR3-negative and CXCR3-positive naive CD8 T cells (dated by TCRdb to between 2018 and 2021). Broadly, across the study: Around 140 million TRB reads were obtained in total, roughly 1.5 +/- 0.3 million reads per library. Data from fewer than 12 donors, pooled across two independent experiments, went into the diversity and physicochemical repertoire analyses. The TRBV-TRBJ cluster analysis covered naive subsets from five or six donors and memory cells from 3 donors.

As to this clonotype: No cognate antigen has been identified for it.

Sequencing used a NextSeq 550. The Human TCR Profiling Kit (MiLaboratory) was used to prepare UMI-labeled 5' RACE TRB cDNA libraries. cDNA synthesis used the entire amount of extracted RNA, and PCR amplification then used the entire amount of cDNA produced. Libraries were prepared in parallel with an identical number of PCR cycles. In the original analysis: With a requirement of at least two reads per UMI, MIGEC and MiXCR extracted about 50,000 +/- 10,000 unique UMI-labeled TRB cDNA molecules per library. An average of roughly 40,000 +/- 10,000 functional in-frame TRB CDR3 nucleotide clonotypes without stop codons was found per library. Diversity metrics, including normalized Shannon-Wiener and Chao1, were computed in VDJtools after downsampling to 5000 UMI-labeled TRB molecules per sample. VDJtools was used to calculate clonotype-size-weighted physicochemical properties of the central five CDR3 residues, namely interaction energy, strength, volume and Kidera factor 4. Following TCRdb reprocessing, every CDR3 protein sequence forms one entry, and DNA is not provided. TCRdb, not the original authors, processed these V and J calls. This sample's table lists some 64,000 distinct CDR3 sequences. Roughly 0.8% of the sample belongs to the ten largest clones.

The CDR3 numbers 12 residues from cysteine through phenylalanine. DNA for this receptor is not on file. CDR1 and CDR2 are drawn from the germline V gene (reference sequence): SEHNR, FQNEAQ. For each CD8+ T cell subset, flow sorting was done in triplicate, and 300,000 or so cells per subset went directly into RLT lysis buffer. To keep memory contaminants out, a stringent definition of naive CD8+ T cells was applied: CD45RO-CCR7+CD27+CD95-. Peripheral blood mononuclear cells were isolated from buffy coats by standard density gradient centrifugation. A FACSAria III was used to flow-sort naive CD8+ T cells into CXCR3-negative and CXCR3-positive populations. An RNeasy Mini Kit was used to extract total RNA from the sorted cells. General conclusions and limits of the study: Surface CD5, linked to self-reactivity in mice, was comparable between naive subsets; TCR interaction strength was therefore also inferred from TRB CDR3 physicochemical properties. Repertoire diversity was comparably high in both naive subsets but much lower in memory CD8+ T cells. Freshly isolated PBMCs were used for most assays because CXCR3 expression went down partially after cryopreservation. Compared with CXCR3-negative naive cells, CXCR3-positive naive cells had TRB CDR3s with higher hydrophobicity (lower Kidera factor 4), lower energy, and higher strength and volume indices. Naive CXCR3-negative and CXCR3-positive cells from the same donor showed similar TRBV-TRBJ usage, whereas memory cells showed distinct patterns.

This TCR derives from a human donor in good health. Some clones in this sample may be carry-over from other donors' samples. The sample taken for sequencing was naive CXCR3+ CD8+ T cells from blood. What the cell subset or site label conveys for this sample: CD45RO-CCR7+CD27+CD95- naive CD8+ T cells expressing CXCR3 (TNR3+). The V and J segments used are TRBV7-9 and TRBJ1-5; TCRdb outputs TRBD1, but without DNA this stays unchecked. The CDR3 protein is CASSFGGLAQHF.